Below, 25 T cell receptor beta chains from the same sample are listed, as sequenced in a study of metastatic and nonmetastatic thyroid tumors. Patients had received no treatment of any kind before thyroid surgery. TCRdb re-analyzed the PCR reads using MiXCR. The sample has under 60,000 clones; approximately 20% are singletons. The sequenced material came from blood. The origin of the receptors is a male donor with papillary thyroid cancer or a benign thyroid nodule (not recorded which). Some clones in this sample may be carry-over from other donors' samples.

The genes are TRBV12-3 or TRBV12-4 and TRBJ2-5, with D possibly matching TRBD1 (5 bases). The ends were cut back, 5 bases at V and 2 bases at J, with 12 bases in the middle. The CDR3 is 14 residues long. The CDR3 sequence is CASSPTVLQETQYF. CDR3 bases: TGTGCCAGCAGTCCGACAGTGCTGCAAGAGACCCAGTACTTC.

In nucleotides, the CDR3 is TGTGCCTGGAGCCGCACAGGGAGCTATGGCTACACCTTC. Its protein is CAWSRTGSYGYTF. The V call is TRBV30, the J call TRBJ1-2, with D maybe TRBD1 (6 bases). CDR3 length: 13 amino acids. CDR1 and CDR2 from the germline V gene are GTSNPN and SVGIG (reference sequence). Between the trimmed V and J ends, which lost 3 bases and 4 bases, there was a span of 12 bases. The variable domain in full, completed from reference TRBV30 and TRBJ1-2, reads SQTIHQWPATLVQPVGSPLSLECTVEGTSNPNLYWYRQAAGRGLQLLFYSVGIGQISSEVPQNLSASRPQDRQFILSSKKLLLSDSGFYLCAWSRTGSYGYTFGSGTRLTVV.

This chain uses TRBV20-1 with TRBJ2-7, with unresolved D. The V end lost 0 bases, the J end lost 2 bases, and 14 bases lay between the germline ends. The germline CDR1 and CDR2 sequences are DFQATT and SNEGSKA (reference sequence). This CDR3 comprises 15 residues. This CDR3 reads CSARDAAYPTYEQYF. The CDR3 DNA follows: TGCAGTGCTAGAGATGCTGCTTACCCAACCTACGAGCAGTACTTC.

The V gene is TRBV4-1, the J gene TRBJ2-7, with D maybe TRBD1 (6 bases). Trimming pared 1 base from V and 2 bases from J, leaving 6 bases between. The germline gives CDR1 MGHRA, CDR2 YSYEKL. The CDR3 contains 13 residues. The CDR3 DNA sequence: TGCGCCAGCAGCCAAGGGGACACCTACGAGCAGTACTTC. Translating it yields CASSQGDTYEQYF.

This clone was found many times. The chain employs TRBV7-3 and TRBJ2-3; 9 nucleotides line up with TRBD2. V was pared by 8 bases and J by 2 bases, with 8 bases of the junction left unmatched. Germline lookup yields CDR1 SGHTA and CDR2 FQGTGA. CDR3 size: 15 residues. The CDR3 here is CASSRVAGVTDTQYF. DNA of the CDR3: TGTGCCAGCTCAAGGGTAGCGGGGGTCACAGATACGCAGTATTTT.

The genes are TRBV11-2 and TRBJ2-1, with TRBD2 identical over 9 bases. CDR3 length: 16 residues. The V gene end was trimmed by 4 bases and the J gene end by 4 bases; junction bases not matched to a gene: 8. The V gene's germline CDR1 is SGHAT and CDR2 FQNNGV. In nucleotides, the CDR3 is TGTGCCAGCAGCTCCCCGACTAGCGGATGGTACAATGAGCAGTTCTTC. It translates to CASSSPTSGWYNEQFF.

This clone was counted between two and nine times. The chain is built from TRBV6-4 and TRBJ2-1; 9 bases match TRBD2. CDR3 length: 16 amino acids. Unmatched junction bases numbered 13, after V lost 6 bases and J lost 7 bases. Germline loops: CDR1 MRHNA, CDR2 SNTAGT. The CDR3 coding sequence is TGTGCCAGCAGCCCATATTTAGCGGGAGAAGTAAATGAGCAGTTCTTC. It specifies CASSPYLAGEVNEQFF.

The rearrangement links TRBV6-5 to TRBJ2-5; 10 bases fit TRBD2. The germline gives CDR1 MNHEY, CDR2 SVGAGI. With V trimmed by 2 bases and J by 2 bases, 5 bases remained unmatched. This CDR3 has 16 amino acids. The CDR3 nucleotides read TGTGCCAGCAGTTACCGGTTAGCGGGAGGACAAGAGACCCAGTACTTC. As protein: CASSYRLAGGQETQYF.

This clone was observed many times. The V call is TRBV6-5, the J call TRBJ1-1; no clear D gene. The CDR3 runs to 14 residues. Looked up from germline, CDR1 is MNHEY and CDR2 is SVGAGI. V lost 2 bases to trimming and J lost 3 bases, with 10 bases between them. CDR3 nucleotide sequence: TGTGCCAGCAGTTACGCGGGGTTGGACACTGAAGCTTTCTTT. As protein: CASSYAGLDTEAFF.

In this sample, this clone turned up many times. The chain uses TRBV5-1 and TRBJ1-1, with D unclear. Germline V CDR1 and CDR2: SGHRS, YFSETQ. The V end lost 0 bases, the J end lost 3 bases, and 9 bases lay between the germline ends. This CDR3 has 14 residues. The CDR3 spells CASSLGGFYTEAFF. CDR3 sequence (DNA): TGCGCCAGCAGCTTGGGGGGTTTCTACACTGAAGCTTTCTTT.

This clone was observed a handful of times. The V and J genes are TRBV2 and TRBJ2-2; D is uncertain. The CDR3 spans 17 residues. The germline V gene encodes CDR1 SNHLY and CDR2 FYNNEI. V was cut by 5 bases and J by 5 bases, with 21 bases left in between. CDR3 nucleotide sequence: TGTGCCAGCAGTCCAACTTCTTCGGCGGTCTCGACCGGGGAGCTGTTTTTT. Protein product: CASSPTSSAVSTGELFF.

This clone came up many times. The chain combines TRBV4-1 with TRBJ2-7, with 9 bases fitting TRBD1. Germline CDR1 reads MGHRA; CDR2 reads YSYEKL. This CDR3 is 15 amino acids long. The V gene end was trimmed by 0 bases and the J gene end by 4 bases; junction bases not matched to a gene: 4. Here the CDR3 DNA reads TGCGCCAGCAGCCAAGAGGTAGGACAGGGGTACGAGCAGTACTTC. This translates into CASSQEVGQGYEQYF.

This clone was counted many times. The CDR3 DNA follows: TGTGCCAGCAGCCCCCCCGGGCAGGGAGTCAACGAGCAGTACTTC. Amino acids: CASSPPGQGVNEQYF. This sequence joins TRBV6-1 and TRBJ2-7, with D possibly being TRBD1 or TRBD2 (5 bases each). With 6 bases removed from V and 5 bases from J, the gap between germline ends came to 20 bases. Germline assignment: CDR1 MNHNS and CDR2 SASEGT. The CDR3 runs 15 residues.

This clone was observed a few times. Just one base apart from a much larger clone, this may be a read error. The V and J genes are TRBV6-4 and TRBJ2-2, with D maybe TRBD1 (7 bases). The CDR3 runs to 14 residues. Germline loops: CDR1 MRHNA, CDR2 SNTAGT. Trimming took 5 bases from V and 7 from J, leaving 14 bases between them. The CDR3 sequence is CASSPDRDCGELFF. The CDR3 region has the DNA TGTGCCAGCAGTCCCGACAGGGACTGCGGGGAGCTGTTTTTT.

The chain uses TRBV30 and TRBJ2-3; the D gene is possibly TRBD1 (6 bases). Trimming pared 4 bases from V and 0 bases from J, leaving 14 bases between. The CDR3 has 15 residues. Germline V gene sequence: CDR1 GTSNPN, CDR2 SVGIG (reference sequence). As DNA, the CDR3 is TGTGCCTGGACTACCGGGACACTCAGCACAGATACGCAGTATTTT. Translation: CAWTTGTLSTDTQYF. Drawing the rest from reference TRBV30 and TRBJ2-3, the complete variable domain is SQTIHQWPATLVQPVGSPLSLECTVEGTSNPNLYWYRQAAGRGLQLLFYSVGIGQISSEVPQNLSASRPQDRQFILSSKKLLLSDSGFYLCAWTTGTLSTDTQYFGPGTRLTVL.

CDR3 bases: TGTGCCAGTAGTATATCGCAGGGGAGGGATGAGCAGTTCTTC. This gives the protein CASSISQGRDEQFF. The chain recombines TRBV19 with TRBJ2-1; D is perhaps TRBD2 (7 bases). CDR3 length: 14 residues. V was cut by 2 bases and J by 8 bases, with 13 bases left in between. Germline V gives CDR1 LNHDA, CDR2 SQIVND (reference sequence).

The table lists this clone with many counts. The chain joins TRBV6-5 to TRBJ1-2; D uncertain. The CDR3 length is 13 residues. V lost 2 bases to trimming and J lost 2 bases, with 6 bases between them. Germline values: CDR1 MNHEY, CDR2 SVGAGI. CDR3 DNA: TGTGCCAGCAGTTACAGGGCAAACTATGGCTACACCTTC. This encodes CASSYRANYGYTF.

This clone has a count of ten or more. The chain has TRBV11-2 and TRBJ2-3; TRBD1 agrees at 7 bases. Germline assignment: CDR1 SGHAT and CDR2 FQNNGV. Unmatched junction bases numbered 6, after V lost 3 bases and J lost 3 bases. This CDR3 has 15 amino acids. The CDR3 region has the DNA TGTGCCAGCAGCTTGGTGACAGGGTTGACAGATACGCAGTATTTT. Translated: CASSLVTGLTDTQYF.

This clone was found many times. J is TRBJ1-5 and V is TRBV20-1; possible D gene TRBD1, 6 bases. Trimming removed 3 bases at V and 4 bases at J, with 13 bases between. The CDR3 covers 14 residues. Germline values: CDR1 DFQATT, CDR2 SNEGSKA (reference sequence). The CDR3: CSASETGTNQPQHF. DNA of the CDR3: TGCAGTGCTAGCGAAACAGGGACAAATCAGCCCCAGCATTTT.

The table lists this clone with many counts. The CDR3 protein is CASRETGTGNYGYTF. Written as DNA, the CDR3 is TGTGCCAGCAGGGAAACCGGGACAGGGAACTATGGCTACACCTTC. J is TRBJ1-2 and V is TRBV27; 9 bases match TRBD1. In germline, CDR1 is MNHEY, CDR2 SMNVEV (reference sequence). J lost 2 bases, V lost 6 bases, and 7 bases had no gene match. CDR3 size: 15 residues.

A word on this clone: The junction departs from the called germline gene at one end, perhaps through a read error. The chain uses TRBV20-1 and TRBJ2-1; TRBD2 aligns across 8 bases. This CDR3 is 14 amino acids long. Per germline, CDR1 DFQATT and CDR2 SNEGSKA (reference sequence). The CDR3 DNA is TGCAGTTCTAGGAGGCGGGAGGACCCCCAGGAGCAGTTCTTC. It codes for CSSRRREDPQEQFF.

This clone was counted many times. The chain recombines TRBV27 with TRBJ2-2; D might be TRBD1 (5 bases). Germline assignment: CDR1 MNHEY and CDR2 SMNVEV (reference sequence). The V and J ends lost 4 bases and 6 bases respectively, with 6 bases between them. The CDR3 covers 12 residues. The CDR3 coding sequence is TGTGCCAGCAGTTCAGGGTCCGGGGAGCTGTTTTTT. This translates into CASSSGSGELFF.

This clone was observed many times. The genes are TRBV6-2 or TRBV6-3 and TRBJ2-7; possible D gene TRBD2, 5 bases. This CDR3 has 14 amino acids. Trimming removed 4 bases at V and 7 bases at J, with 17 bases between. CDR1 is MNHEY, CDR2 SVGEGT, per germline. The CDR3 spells CASSSDSTRWEQYF. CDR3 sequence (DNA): TGTGCCAGCAGTTCGGACTCGACGAGGTGGGAGCAGTACTTC.

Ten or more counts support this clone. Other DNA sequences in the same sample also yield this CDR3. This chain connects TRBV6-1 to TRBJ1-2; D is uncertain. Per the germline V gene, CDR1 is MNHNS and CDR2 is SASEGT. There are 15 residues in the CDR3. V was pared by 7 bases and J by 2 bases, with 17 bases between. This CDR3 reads CASTDWAGRNYGYTF. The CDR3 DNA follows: TGTGCCAGCACCGATTGGGCAGGTCGCAACTATGGCTACACCTTC.

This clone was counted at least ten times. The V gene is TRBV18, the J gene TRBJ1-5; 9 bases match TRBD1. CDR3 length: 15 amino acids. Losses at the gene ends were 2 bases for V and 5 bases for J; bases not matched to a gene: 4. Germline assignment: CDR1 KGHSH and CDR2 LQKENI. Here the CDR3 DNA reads TGTGCCAGCTCACCAAGACAGGGGGGGGATCAGCCCCAGCATTTT. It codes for CASSPRQGGDQPQHF.